The TCR beta chain described here comes from a study of siplizumab effects on memory and regulatory T cells. The CDR3 is 14 residues long. CDR1 is GTSNPN and CDR2 is SVGIG in the germline V gene (reference sequence). Trimming cost V 0 bases and J 0 bases, with 6 bases left between them. TCRdb keeps only in-frame clones here, not all; method: immunoSEQ multiplex PCR. Of about 100,000 clones in the sample, around nine tenths were seen once. The chain recombines TRBV30 with TRBJ1-3; D is unresolved. The TCR sequence derives from a human donor in good health. Sequencing was done on a sample of non-Treg CD4+ T cells sorted from blood. In DNA, the CDR3 is TGTGCCTGGAGTGTAGGAGTCTCTGGAAACACCATATATTTT. Amino acid sequence: CAWSVGVSGNTIYF.